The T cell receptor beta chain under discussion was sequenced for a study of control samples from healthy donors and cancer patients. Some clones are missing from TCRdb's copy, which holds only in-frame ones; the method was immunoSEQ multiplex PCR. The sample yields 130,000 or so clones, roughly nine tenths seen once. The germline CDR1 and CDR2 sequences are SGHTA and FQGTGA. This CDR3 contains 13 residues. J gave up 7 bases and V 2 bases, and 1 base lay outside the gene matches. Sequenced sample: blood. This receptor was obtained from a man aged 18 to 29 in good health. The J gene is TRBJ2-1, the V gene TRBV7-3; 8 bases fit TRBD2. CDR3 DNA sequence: TGTGCCAGCAGCTTAGGGACTAGGAATGAGCAGTTCTTC. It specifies CASSLGTRNEQFF.